The 27 T cell receptor beta chains below come from one sample, sequenced in a study of T-cell reconstitution after alpha-beta-depleted transplantation in children (dated by TCRdb to 2016 to 2018). Libraries were prepared through PCR. TCRdb lists the instrument as Illumina HiSeq 2500. To normalize quantification of the TCRbeta repertoire, the TCR libraries were built with molecular barcoding that relied on unique molecular identifiers. Through fastp at Q25 and MiXCR, TCRdb rebuilt clones from the public reads, retaining in-frame beta chains. Records with the same CDR3 protein are collapsed into one entry carrying the most frequent genes and DNA. The sample yields around 700,000 distinct CDR3 sequences; around 13% were counted once. The ten largest account for 0.79% of the sample. Reading the label with the study, this specimen's treatment or condition is: allogeneic hematopoietic cell transplantation with graft depleted of TCRalphabeta T cells and CD19 B cells.

Specimen: PBMCs, collected before TCRalphabeta/CD19-depleted stem cell transplant. The receptors stem from a girl aged 2 to 9 with congenital amegakaryocytic thrombocytopenia, due to receive a stem cell transplant.

J is TRBJ2-2 and V is TRBV10-3; 13 bases map to TRBD2. The length of the CDR3 is 18 residues. The germline CDR1 and CDR2 sequences are ENHRY and SYGVKD. V gave up 0 bases and J gave up 6 bases; unmatched junction bases: 7. In DNA, the CDR3 is TGTGCCATCAGTGAGTCCTCAGGACTAGCGGGAGACGCCGGGGAGCTGTTTTTT. Amino acid sequence: CAISESSGLAGDAGELFF.

The chain links TRBV5-1 to TRBJ2-5, with D possibly TRBD2 on 6 matching bases. V shed 0 bases and J shed 3 bases, with 21 bases lying between them. The CDR3 sequence is 18 residues long. Germline values: CDR1 SGHRS, CDR2 YFSETQ. The CDR3 here is CASSLGLPLPGRKETQYF. In DNA, the CDR3 is TGCGCCAGCAGCTTGGGCCTCCCACTTCCTGGGAGGAAAGAGACCCAGTACTTC.

This clonotype was seen repeatedly, ten times or more. The gene calls are TRBV27 and TRBJ1-2, with 7 bases fitting TRBD1. Germline V gene lookup returns CDR1 MNHEY and CDR2 SMNVEV (reference sequence). V was clipped by 5 bases and J by 8 bases; unmatched bases: 5. The CDR3 loop spans 12 amino acids. For the CDR3, the DNA is TGTGCCAGCAGTCCCCAGACAGGGGGCTACACCTTC. Its translation is CASSPQTGGYTF.

This clonotype was recorded a few times. The CDR3 DNA sequence: TGCAGTGCTAGCCGGGCAACCAAAGAGACCCAGTACTTC. The encoded protein is CSASRATKETQYF. The rearrangement links TRBV20-1 to TRBJ2-5; no clear D. Germline assignment: CDR1 DFQATT and CDR2 SNEGSKA (reference sequence). The CDR3 contains 13 residues. V was clipped by 3 bases and J by 3 bases, with 11 bases between them.

The rearrangement uses TRBV20-1 and TRBJ2-7; 7 nucleotides agree with TRBD2. In germline, CDR1 is DFQATT, CDR2 SNEGSKA (reference sequence). The trim removed 1 base at V and 0 bases at J, leaving 6 bases unmatched. The CDR3 spans 15 residues. The CDR3 sequence is CSARGTSLSSYEQYF. DNA of the CDR3: TGCAGTGCTAGAGGGACTAGTTTGAGCTCCTACGAGCAGTACTTC.

This clonotype was seen repeatedly, ten times or more. The chain joins TRBV29-1 to TRBJ2-1, with D perhaps matching TRBD2 (5 bases). Trimming removed 6 bases from V and 7 bases from J, with 13 bases in between. CDR1 and CDR2 (germline): SQVTM, ANQGSEA. CDR3 size: 12 residues. CDR3 DNA sequence: TGCAGCGTCGCAGTTCCGGGGAATGAGCAGTTCTTC. It translates to CSVAVPGNEQFF.

This clonotype appeared many times. A read error may produce the germline difference seen at one junction end. The chain couples TRBV5-1 to TRBJ2-7, with D unclear. The length of the CDR3 is 12 residues. Germline V CDR1 and CDR2: SGHRS, YFSETQ. The CDR3 sequence is CASSLAADEQYF. The CDR3, as DNA: TGTGCCAGCAGCTTAGCTGCGGACGAGCAGTACTTC. Full variable domain (outside the CDR3, taken from reference TRBV5-1 and TRBJ2-7): KAGVTQTPRYLIKTRGQQVTLSCSPISGHRSVSWYQQTPGQGLQFLFEYFSETQRNKGNFPGRFSGRQFSNSRSEMNVSTLELGDSALYLCASSLAADEQYFGPGTRLTVT.

Many counts were recorded for this clonotype. V is TRBV4-1 and J is TRBJ1-1; tentative D call: TRBD1 (6 bases). V lost 2 bases, J lost 4 bases, and 11 bases lay in between. Germline values: CDR1 MGHRA, CDR2 YSYEKL. The CDR3 is 14 residues long. The CDR3 DNA reads as TGCGCCAGCAGCCAAATTACAGGGAGCACTGAAGCTTTCTTT. Protein product: CASSQITGSTEAFF.

This clonotype was seen repeatedly, ten times or more. The rearrangement joins TRBV5-1 to TRBJ2-1; no reliable D call. Germline V gives CDR1 SGHRS, CDR2 YFSETQ. This CDR3 region has 15 residues. V lost 1 base, J lost 9 bases, and 17 bases lay in between. The CDR3 here is CASSLPFVGSGEQFF. In DNA, the CDR3 is TGCGCCAGCAGCTTGCCGTTCGTAGGGTCTGGTGAGCAGTTCTTC.

In this sample, this clonotype turned up many times. The rearrangement uses TRBV20-1 and TRBJ2-7; tentatively, D is TRBD2 (6 bases). The CDR3 sequence is 12 residues long. The ends were cut back, 2 bases at V and 5 bases at J, with 10 bases in the middle. The germline V gene encodes CDR1 DFQATT and CDR2 SNEGSKA (reference sequence). The CDR3 nucleotides read TGCAGTGCTAGATGGGGGGAGGACGAGCAGTACTTC. Encoded protein: CSARWGEDEQYF.

This clonotype was seen at least ten times. The rearrangement joins TRBV20-1 to TRBJ2-3, with 14 positions matching TRBD2. The CDR3 is 18 residues long. V was pared by 3 bases and J by 1 base, with 9 bases of the junction left unmatched. Germline loops: CDR1 DFQATT, CDR2 SNEGSKA (reference sequence). CDR3 sequence reads: CSASRGTSGRMGTDTQYF. The CDR3 region has the DNA TGCAGTGCTAGTAGAGGGACTAGCGGGAGAATGGGCACAGATACGCAGTATTTT.

This clonotype was counted at least ten times. CDR3 DNA sequence: TGTGCCAGCAGCTTAGTCTACAGTTTGGCCTACGAGCAGTACTTC. Translating it yields CASSLVYSLAYEQYF. The chain employs TRBV7-8 and TRBJ2-7; D is unresolved. This CDR3 has 15 amino acids. Trimming stripped 1 base from V and 2 bases from J, with 12 bases between. Germline V gene sequence: CDR1 SGHVS, CDR2 FQNEAQ.

There are many counts of this clonotype. The chain has TRBV29-1 and TRBJ1-2, with D maybe TRBD1 (5 bases). CDR1 SQVTM and CDR2 ANQGSEA come from the germline V gene. The V and J ends lost 3 bases and 7 bases respectively, with 9 bases between them. This CDR3 is built from 11 residues. In DNA, the CDR3 is TGCAGCGTTGAGTCGGGGCTTGGCTACACCTTC. Protein product: CSVESGLGYTF. Combining the CDR3 with reference TRBV29-1 and TRBJ1-2 gives the whole variable domain SAVISQKPSRDICQRGTSLTIQCQVDSQVTMMFWYRQQPGQSLTLIATANQGSEATYESGFVIDKFPISRPNLTFSTLTVSNMSPEDSSIYLCSVESGLGYTFGSGTRLTVV.

This clonotype was seen ten or more times. The chain has TRBV5-6 and TRBJ2-7; D might be TRBD1 (6 bases). Germline CDR1 is SGHDT and CDR2 is YYEEEE. The V and J ends lost 2 bases and 3 bases respectively, with 9 bases between them. This CDR3 spans 13 amino acids. CDR3 DNA sequence: TGTGCCAGCAGCTTTGGACAGAACTACGAGCAGTACTTC. Protein: CASSFGQNYEQYF.

This clonotype was found many times. The chain combines TRBV5-1 with TRBJ2-2, with TRBD2 matching over 8 bases. Trimming took 0 bases from V and 4 from J; bases not matched to a gene: 2. This CDR3 contains 15 residues. Germline CDR1 is SGHRS and CDR2 is YFSETQ. CDR3 nucleotides: TGCGCCAGCAGCTTGGAGCTAGCGGGCACCGGGGAGCTGTTTTTT. It codes for CASSLELAGTGELFF.

This clonotype was found a few times. One end of the junction is discordant with germline, which a read error may explain. The rearrangement uses TRBV12-3 or TRBV12-4 and TRBJ2-3; TRBD1 aligns across 7 bases. The CDR3 covers 16 residues. Here the CDR3 DNA reads TGTGCCAGTAGTTATACAGGGGAGACCAGCACAGATACGCAGTATTTT. Its protein is CASSYTGETSTDTQYF.

The table lists this clonotype with a few counts. This chain links TRBV14 with TRBJ2-5; 10 bases align to TRBD2. The CDR3 spans 16 residues. The V gene end was trimmed by 1 base and the J gene end by 2 bases; junction bases not matched to a gene: 4. Germline CDR1 SGHDN, CDR2 FVKESK. The CDR3 protein is CASSQVLAGAQETQYF. The CDR3 nucleotides read TGTGCCAGCAGCCAAGTTCTAGCGGGGGCGCAAGAGACCCAGTACTTC.

As concerns this clonotype: This may arise from a read error, as a much more abundant clone is one base away. V usage is TRBV5-5 and J usage is TRBJ1-5; D is uncertain. The CDR3 has 13 amino acids. Germline CDR1 reads SGHKS; CDR2 reads YYEKEE (reference sequence). CDR3 nucleotide sequence: TGTGCCAGCAGCTTAGTAGAATATCAGCCCCGGCATTTT. Translated: CASSLVEYQPRHF.

The chain couples TRBV29-1 to TRBJ2-2; 11 bases agree with TRBD2. Trimming took 5 bases from V and 1 from J; bases not matched to a gene: 3. The germline gives CDR1 SQVTM, CDR2 ANQGSEA. The CDR3 totals 15 residues. CDR3: CSVRGTSGNTGELFF. The DNA of the CDR3 is TGCAGCGTTAGAGGGACTAGCGGGAACACCGGGGAGCTGTTTTTT.

This clonotype was picked up a small number of times. CDR3 DNA: TGTGCCAGCAGCCGGGGGACCCCGTACTCTGGGGCCAACGTCCTGACTTTC. This gives the protein CASSRGTPYSGANVLTF. The chain links TRBV28 to TRBJ2-6; D may be TRBD2 (6 bases). The CDR3 loop spans 17 amino acids. V lost 6 bases, J lost 0 bases, and 15 bases lay in between. Germline V lookup: CDR1 MDHEN, CDR2 SYDVKM.

The chain couples TRBV6-8 to TRBJ2-1; D is perhaps TRBD1 (5 bases). The CDR3 sequence is 17 residues long. From germline, CDR1 is MNHGY and CDR2 SAAAGT. The ends were cut back, 6 bases at V and 7 bases at J, with 25 bases in the middle. CDR3 sequence: CASSPFTAHRSRNEQFF. CDR3 bases: TGTGCCAGCAGCCCATTCACCGCACACAGGTCTCGAAATGAGCAGTTCTTC.

This clonotype was detected many times. J is TRBJ2-1 and V is TRBV20-1; D not resolved. The CDR3 spans 16 residues. The germline gives CDR1 DFQATT, CDR2 SNEGSKA (reference sequence). Trimming removed 3 bases from V and 4 bases from J, with 19 bases in between. CDR3 DNA sequence: TGCAGTGCTAGCATCTTCCGACACACCGAGTACAATGAGCAGTTCTTC. Its translation: CSASIFRHTEYNEQFF.

In regard to this clonotype: Since a much larger clone is just one base distant, this may be a read error. V and J are TRBV20-1 and TRBJ2-7, with TRBD1 matching 9 bases. Germline assignment: CDR1 DFQATT and CDR2 SNEGSKA (reference sequence). The length of the CDR3 is 15 residues. The J segment lost 0 bases and the V segment lost 4 bases, leaving 7 bases of the junction unmatched. CDR3 nucleotides: TGCAGTGCTATTACAGGGGGCCAGCTCTCCTACGAGCAGTACTTC. Its protein is CSAITGGQLSYEQYF.

This clonotype was seen ten or more times. The V and J genes are TRBV6-5 and TRBJ2-2; possibly TRBD2 for D (6 bases). Trimming removed 2 bases from V and 10 bases from J, with 14 bases in between. Germline-derived CDR1 and CDR2 are MNHEY and SVGAGI. The CDR3 covers 14 residues. CDR3 sequence reads: CASSYHRENPELFF. The CDR3 nucleotides read TGTGCCAGCAGTTACCACCGGGAGAATCCGGAGCTGTTTTTT.

The V call is TRBV10-3, the J call TRBJ2-7; tentative D call: TRBD2 (5 bases). Germline CDR1 reads ENHRY; CDR2 reads SYGVKD. The CDR3 sequence is 16 residues long. The germline V and J ends were trimmed by 0 bases and 2 bases, with 14 bases remaining between them. The CDR3 DNA reads TGTGCCATCAGTGAGTCCGACTACTCGCCGACCTACGAGCAGTACTTC. The encoded protein is CAISESDYSPTYEQYF.

This clonotype was counted many times. This chain links TRBV4-1 with TRBJ2-1; D is possibly TRBD2 (5 bases). V was clipped by 0 bases and J by 4 bases, with 19 bases between them. The CDR3 contains 18 residues. Germline V gene data show CDR1 as MGHRA and CDR2 as YSYEKL. CDR3 in DNA: TGCGCCAGCAGCCAAGATCTTGGTATTAGCGACTTGTACAATGAGCAGTTCTTC. This encodes CASSQDLGISDLYNEQFF.

This chain joins TRBV9 and TRBJ2-2, with TRBD2 matching 9 bases. V lost 2 bases, J lost 4 bases, and 3 bases stayed unmatched. This CDR3 region has 15 residues. Germline assignment: CDR1 SGDLS and CDR2 YYNGEE. DNA of the CDR3: TGTGCCAGCAGCGTTGCGGGAGGGGGCACCGGGGAGCTGTTTTTT. Protein: CASSVAGGGTGELFF.